This is a list of T cell receptor beta chains from one sample in a study of OX40 agonist ivuxolimab in advanced cancers. Measured with immunoSEQ multiplex PCR; TCRdb has only the in-frame clones, and not every one. The sample yields approximately 41,000 clones, roughly 89% seen once. The sequencing here drew on CD4+ or CD8+ T cells sorted from blood, taken in a trial of the OX40 agonist ivuxolimab. Receptor source: an adult with an advanced solid tumor such as melanoma, head and neck, liver or kidney cancer. Both conserved end residues are part of each CDR3. Fields, in order: V gene, J gene, clone size, D gene, CDR3 protein, CDR3 DNA. The D gene is left open where the match is weak. Clone size appears in some rows only: once, few, many, or a class for an expanded clone.

>TRBV7-3|TRBJ2-2|-|TRBD1
CASSPGTGVAGELFF
TGTGCCAGCAGCCCCGGGACAGGGGTGGCCGGGGAGCTGTTTTTT
>TRBV27|TRBJ2-7|-|TRBD2
CASGGVPALRYEQYF
TGTGCCAGTGGGGGGGTTCCAGCTTTACGGTACGAGCAGTACTTC
>TRBV19|TRBJ1-1|-|-
CASSISAGKRYTEAFF
TGTGCCAGTAGTATCTCGGCAGGGAAGAGGTACACTGAAGCTTTCTTT
>TRBV5-1|TRBJ2-7|-|TRBD1
CASSQQGYEQYF
TGCGCCAGCAGCCAACAGGGGTACGAGCAGTACTTC
>TRBV10-2|TRBJ1-3|-|-
CASSEGSTGNTIYF
TGCGCCAGCAGTGAAGGGTCGACTGGAAACACCATATATTTT
>TRBV7-3|TRBJ1-3|-|-
CASSLGRDTIYF
TGTGCCAGCAGCTTAGGCAGGGACACCATATATTTT
>TRBV15|TRBJ2-3|-|TRBD2
CATSTRLAGALTDTQYF
TGTGCCACCAGCACAAGACTAGCGGGGGCCCTCACAGATACGCAGTATTTT
>TRBV5-6|TRBJ1-5|-|-
CASSLVIGLQPQHF
TGTGCCAGCAGCTTGGTAATAGGCTTACAGCCCCAGCATTTT
>TRBV6-5|TRBJ2-5|-|-
CASSYSDRQETQYF
TGTGCCAGCAGTTACTCAGACAGGCAAGAGACCCAGTACTTC
>TRBV6-6|TRBJ1-4|-|-
CASGDEKLFF
TGTGCCAGCGGGGATGAAAAACTGTTTTTT
>TRBV19|TRBJ2-1|-|TRBD2
CASSIQLAGGYNEQFF
TGTGCCAGTAGTATACAACTAGCGGGGGGCTACAATGAGCAGTTCTTC
>TRBV6-5|TRBJ2-7|-|-
CATTSQVNYEQYF
TGTGCCACGACGTCGCAGGTGAACTACGAGCAGTACTTC
>TRBV6-5|TRBJ1-4|-|-
CASSLSPRDEKLFF
TGTGCCAGCAGCCTCTCCCCCAGAGATGAAAAACTGTTTTTT
>TRBV13|TRBJ1-2|-|-
CASSLTGVYGYTF
TGTGCCAGCAGCCTAACTGGCGTATATGGCTACACCTTC
>TRBV5-1|TRBJ1-2|once|-
CASSKPGVGDYGYTF
TGCGCCAGCAGCAAACCGGGGGTAGGGGACTATGGCTACACCTTC
>TRBV4-2|TRBJ1-6|-|-
CASSQDSQGPESPLHF
TGTGCCAGCAGCCAAGATTCCCAGGGTCCGGAATCACCCCTCCACTTT
>TRBV27|TRBJ1-5|-|TRBD1
CASSSGTGQHQPQHF
TGTGCCAGCAGTTCCGGGACAGGGCAGCATCAGCCCCAGCATTTT
>TRBV2|TRBJ2-7|-|TRBD1
CASSSGQSPYEQYF
TGTGCCAGCAGCTCGGGACAGTCCCCCTACGAGCAGTACTTC
>TRBV11-2|TRBJ1-4|-|-
CASSPRGFELFF
TGTGCCAGCAGCCCACGGGGGTTCGAACTGTTTTTT
>TRBV4-2|TRBJ1-5|once|-
CASSQDPRANQPQHF
TGTGCCAGCAGCCAAGATCCCAGGGCGAATCAGCCCCAGCATTTT
>TRBV28|TRBJ1-3|-|-
CASSSPGQGNTIYF
TGTGCCAGCAGTTCGCCGGGACAAGGAAACACCATATATTTT
>TRBV4-1|TRBJ2-7|-|TRBD2
CASSQSGVYEQYF
TGCGCCAGCAGCCAAAGCGGGGTCTACGAGCAGTACTTC
>TRBV14|TRBJ2-7|once|-
CASSQQGFGEQYF
TGTGCCAGCAGCCAACAGGGTTTTGGCGAGCAGTACTTC
>TRBV30|TRBJ1-5|-|-
CAWSVWTENQPQHF
TGTGCCTGGAGTGTATGGACAGAGAATCAGCCCCAGCATTTT
>TRBV10-3|TRBJ1-6|-|TRBD1
CAIRGQGDLNSPLHF
TGTGCCATCAGGGGACAGGGGGATCTGAATTCACCCCTCCACTTT
>TRBV13|TRBJ2-5|-|-
CASSLVGGRETQYF
TGTGCCAGCAGCTTAGTTGGAGGCAGGGAGACCCAGTACTTC
>TRBV7-2|TRBJ2-2|-|TRBD2
CASSLVSGGAGELFF
TGTGCCAGCAGCTTAGTTAGCGGGGGAGCCGGGGAGCTGTTTTTT
>TRBV7-6|TRBJ2-7|-|TRBD2
CASSPGGALGSYEQYF
TGTGCCAGCAGCCCGGGGGGGGCCCTGGGCTCCTACGAGCAGTACTTC
>TRBV6-6|TRBJ2-2|-|-
CASSTTGQATGELFF
TGTGCCAGCAGCACCACAGGCCAGGCCACCGGGGAGCTGTTTTTT
>TRBV18|TRBJ2-1|-|TRBD2
CASSPPQRGAGNEQFF
TGTGCCAGCTCACCACCTCAGCGGGGGGCTGGCAATGAGCAGTTCTTC
>TRBV11-2|TRBJ2-5|-|-
CASSAQETQYF
TGTGCCAGCAGCGCCCAAGAGACCCAGTACTTC
>TRBV18|TRBJ1-6|-|-
CASSPPNDSPLHF
TGTGCCAGCTCACCACCGAATGATTCACCCCTCCACTTT
>TRBV6-1|TRBJ2-7|-|TRBD1
CASRPGQGREQYF
TGTGCCAGCAGGCCGGGACAGGGGAGAGAGCAGTACTTC
>TRBV19|TRBJ2-3|-|-
CASSKRQGGGTDTQYF
TGTGCCAGTAGTAAGAGGCAGGGAGGAGGCACAGATACGCAGTATTTT
>TRBV19|TRBJ2-7|-|-
CASGHRGLSYEQYF
TGTGCCAGTGGACACAGGGGACTCTCCTACGAGCAGTACTTC
>TRBV11-2|TRBJ2-1|-|TRBD1
CASSPDRQGLDNEQFF
TGTGCCAGCAGCCCCGACCGACAGGGTTTGGACAATGAGCAGTTCTTC
>TRBV11-2|TRBJ2-5|-|-
CASSPRVSETQYF
TGTGCCAGCAGCCCAAGGGTTTCTGAGACCCAGTACTTC
>TRBV6-1|TRBJ1-5|-|-
CASSEASGRGVGQPQHF
TGTGCCAGCAGTGAAGCCTCGGGGAGGGGAGTGGGGCAGCCCCAGCATTTT
>TRBV5-1|TRBJ2-7|-|TRBD1
CASSYTAGTGNYEQYF
TGCGCCAGCAGCTACACGGCCGGGACAGGGAACTACGAGCAGTACTTC